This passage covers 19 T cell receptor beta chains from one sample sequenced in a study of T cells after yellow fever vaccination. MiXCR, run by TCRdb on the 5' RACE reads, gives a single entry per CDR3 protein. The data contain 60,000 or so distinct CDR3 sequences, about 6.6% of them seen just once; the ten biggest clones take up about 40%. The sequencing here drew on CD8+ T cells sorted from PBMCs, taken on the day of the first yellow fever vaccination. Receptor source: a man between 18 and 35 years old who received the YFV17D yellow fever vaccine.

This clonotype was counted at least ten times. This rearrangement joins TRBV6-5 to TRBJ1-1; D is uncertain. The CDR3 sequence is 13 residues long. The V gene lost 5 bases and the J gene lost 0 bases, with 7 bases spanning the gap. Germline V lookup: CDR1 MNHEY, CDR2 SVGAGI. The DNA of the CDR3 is TGTGCCAGCAGTCACCACTTGAACACTGAAGCTTTCTTT. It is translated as CASSHHLNTEAFF.

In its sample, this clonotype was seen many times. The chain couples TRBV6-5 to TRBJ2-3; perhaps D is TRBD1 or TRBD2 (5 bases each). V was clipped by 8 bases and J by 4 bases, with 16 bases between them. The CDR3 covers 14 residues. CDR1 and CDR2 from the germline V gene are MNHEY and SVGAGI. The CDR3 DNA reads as TGTGCCAGCGGATCGGTGGGGCGGGCAGATACGCAGTATTTT. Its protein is CASGSVGRADTQYF.

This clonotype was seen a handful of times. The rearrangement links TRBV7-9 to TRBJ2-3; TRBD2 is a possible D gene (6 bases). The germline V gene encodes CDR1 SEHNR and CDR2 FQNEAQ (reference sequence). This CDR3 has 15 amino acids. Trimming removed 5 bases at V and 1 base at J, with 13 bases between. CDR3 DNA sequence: TGTGCCAGCAGCCCGCGGGAAACAGGCACAGATACGCAGTATTTT. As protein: CASSPRETGTDTQYF.

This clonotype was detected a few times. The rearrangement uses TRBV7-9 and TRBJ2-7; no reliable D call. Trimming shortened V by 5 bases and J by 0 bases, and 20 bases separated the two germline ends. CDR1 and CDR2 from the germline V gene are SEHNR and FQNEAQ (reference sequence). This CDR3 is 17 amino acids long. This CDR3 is CASSPPLMRSFSYEQYV. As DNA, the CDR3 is TGTGCCAGCAGCCCTCCTCTTATGCGGTCTTTCTCCTACGAGCAGTACGTC.

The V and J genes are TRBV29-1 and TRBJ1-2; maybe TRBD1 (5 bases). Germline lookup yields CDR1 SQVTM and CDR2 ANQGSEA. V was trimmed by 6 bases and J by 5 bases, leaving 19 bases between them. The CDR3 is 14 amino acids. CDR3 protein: CSVIEVGGKYGYTF. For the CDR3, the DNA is TGCAGCGTGATTGAGGTGGGGGGTAAGTATGGCTACACCTTC.

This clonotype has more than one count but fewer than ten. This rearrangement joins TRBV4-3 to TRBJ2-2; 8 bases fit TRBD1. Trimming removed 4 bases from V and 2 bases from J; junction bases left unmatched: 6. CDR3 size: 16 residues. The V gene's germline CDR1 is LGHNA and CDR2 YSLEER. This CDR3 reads CASSRTGQDNTGELFF. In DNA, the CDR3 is TGCGCCAGCAGCCGGACGGGACAGGACAACACCGGGGAGCTGTTTTTT.

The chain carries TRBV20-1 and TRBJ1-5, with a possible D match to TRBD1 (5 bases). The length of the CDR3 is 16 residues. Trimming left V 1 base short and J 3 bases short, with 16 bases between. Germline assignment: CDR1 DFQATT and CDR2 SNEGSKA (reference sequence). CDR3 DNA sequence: TGCAGTGCTAGAGCGGTCAGGGCTCCCCCCAATCAGCCCCAGCATTTT. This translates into CSARAVRAPPNQPQHF.

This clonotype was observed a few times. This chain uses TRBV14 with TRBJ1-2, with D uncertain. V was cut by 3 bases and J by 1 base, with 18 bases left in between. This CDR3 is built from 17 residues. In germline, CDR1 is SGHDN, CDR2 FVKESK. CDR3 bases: TGTGCCAGCAGCCAGGTGTCGGCGGTAGGGTTTAACTATGGCTACACCTTC. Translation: CASSQVSAVGFNYGYTF.

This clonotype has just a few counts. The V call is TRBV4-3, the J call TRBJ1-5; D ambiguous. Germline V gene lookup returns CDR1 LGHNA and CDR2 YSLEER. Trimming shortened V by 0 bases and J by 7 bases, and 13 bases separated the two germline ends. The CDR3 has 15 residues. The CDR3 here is CASSQDPQGGQPQHF. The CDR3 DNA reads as TGCGCCAGCAGCCAAGATCCCCAAGGAGGGCAGCCCCAGCATTTT.

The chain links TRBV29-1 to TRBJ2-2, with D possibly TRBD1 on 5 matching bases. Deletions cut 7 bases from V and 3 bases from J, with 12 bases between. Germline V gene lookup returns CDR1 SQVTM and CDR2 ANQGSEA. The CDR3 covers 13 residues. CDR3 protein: CSAKDSDTGELFF. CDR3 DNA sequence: TGCAGCGCGAAAGACAGTGACACCGGGGAGCTGTTTTTT.

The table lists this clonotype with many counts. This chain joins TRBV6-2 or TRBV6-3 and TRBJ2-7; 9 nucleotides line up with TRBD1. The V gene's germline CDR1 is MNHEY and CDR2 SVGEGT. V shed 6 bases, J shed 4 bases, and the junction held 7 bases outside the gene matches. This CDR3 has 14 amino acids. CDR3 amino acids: CASRTGTGMYEQYF. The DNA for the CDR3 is TGTGCCAGCAGAACCGGGACAGGGATGTACGAGCAGTACTTC.

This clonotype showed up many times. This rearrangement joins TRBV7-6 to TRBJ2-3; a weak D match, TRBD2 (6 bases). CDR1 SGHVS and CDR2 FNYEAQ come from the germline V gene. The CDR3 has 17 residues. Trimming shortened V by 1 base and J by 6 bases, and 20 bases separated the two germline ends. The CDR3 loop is CASSLVLSGTGGDTQYF. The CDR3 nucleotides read TGTGCCAGCAGCTTAGTTTTGTCTGGGACCGGGGGTGATACGCAGTATTTT.

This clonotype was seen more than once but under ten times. The CDR3 sequence: CASSYSLQRPGQGTRGGNQPQHF. The CDR3 nucleotides are TGTGCCAGCAGTTACTCGTTACAGAGACCGGGACAGGGGACGCGGGGTGGCAATCAGCCCCAGCATTTT. The chain joins TRBV6-2 or TRBV6-3 to TRBJ1-5; TRBD1 aligns across 10 bases. The CDR3 totals 23 residues. Trimming cost V 0 bases and J 2 bases; bases outside gene matches: 22. Germline V gene data show CDR1 as MNHEY and CDR2 as SVGEGT.

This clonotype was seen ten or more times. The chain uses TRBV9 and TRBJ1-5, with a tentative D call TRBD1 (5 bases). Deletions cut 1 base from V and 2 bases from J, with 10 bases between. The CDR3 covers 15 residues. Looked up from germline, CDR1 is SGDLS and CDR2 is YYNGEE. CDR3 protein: CASSVTAGRNQPQHF. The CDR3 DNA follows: TGTGCCAGCAGCGTAACAGCAGGGCGCAATCAGCCCCAGCATTTT.

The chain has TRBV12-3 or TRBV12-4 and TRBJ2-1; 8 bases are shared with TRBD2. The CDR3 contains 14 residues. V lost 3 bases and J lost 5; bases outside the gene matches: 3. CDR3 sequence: CASSFTGGDNEQFF. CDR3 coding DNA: TGTGCCAGCAGTTTTACCGGGGGGGACAATGAGCAGTTCTTC.

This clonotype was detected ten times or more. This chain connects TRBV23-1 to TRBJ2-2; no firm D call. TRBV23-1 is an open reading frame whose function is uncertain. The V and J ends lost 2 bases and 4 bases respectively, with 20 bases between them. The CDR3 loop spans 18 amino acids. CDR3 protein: CASSQKERALESTGELFF. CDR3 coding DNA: TGCGCCAGCAGTCAAAAGGAACGCGCATTAGAGAGCACCGGGGAGCTGTTTTTT.

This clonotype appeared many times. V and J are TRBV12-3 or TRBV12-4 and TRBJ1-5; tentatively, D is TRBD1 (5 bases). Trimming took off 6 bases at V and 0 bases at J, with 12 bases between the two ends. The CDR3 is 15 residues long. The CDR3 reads CASRPGTGSNQPQHF. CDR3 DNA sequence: TGTGCCAGCAGACCCGGGACGGGTAGCAATCAGCCCCAGCATTTT.

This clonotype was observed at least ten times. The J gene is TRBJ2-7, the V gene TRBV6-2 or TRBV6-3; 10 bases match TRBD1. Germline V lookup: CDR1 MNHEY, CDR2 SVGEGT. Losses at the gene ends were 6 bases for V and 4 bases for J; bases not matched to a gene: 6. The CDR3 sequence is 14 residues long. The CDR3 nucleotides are TGTGCCAGCAGCTCACCGGGACAGGGGTACGAGCAGTACGTC. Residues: CASSSPGQGYEQYV.

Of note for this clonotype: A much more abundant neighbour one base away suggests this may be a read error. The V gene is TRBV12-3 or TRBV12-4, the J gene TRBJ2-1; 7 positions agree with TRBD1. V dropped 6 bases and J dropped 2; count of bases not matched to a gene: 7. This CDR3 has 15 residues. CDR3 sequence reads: CASSQDRAPYNEQFF. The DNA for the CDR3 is TGTGCCAGCAGCCAAGACAGGGCCCCCTACAATGAGCAGTTCTTC.